A single sample is the source of the 27 T cell receptor beta chains below, sequenced in a study of cytotoxic CD8 clonotypes in ibrutinib-treated CLL. TCRdb's table, derived via immunoSEQ multiplex PCR, lists solely in-frame clones and lacks some. Of some 58,000 clones in the sample, more than 70% are singletons; the top ten hold roughly 45%. Here the sequenced sample was PBMCs, taken after 12 months of ibrutinib treatment. Receptors originate from a human donor with chronic lymphocytic leukemia.

This clone occurred once. The chain employs TRBV6-6 and TRBJ2-1; tentatively, D is TRBD1 (5 bases). The germline V gene has CDR1 MNHNY and CDR2 SVGAGI (reference sequence). CDR3 length equals 15 residues. The germline V and J ends were trimmed by 2 bases and 0 bases, with 8 bases remaining between them. The CDR3 nucleotides are TGTGCCAGCAGTTACCAGGGCAGCTCCTACAATGAGCAGTTCTTC. Protein: CASSYQGSSYNEQFF.

CDR3 nucleotides: TGTGCCAGCAGTAAGGCCGGGGGGCGAATCGACGAGCAGTACTTC. Translating it yields CASSKAGGRIDEQYF. This sequence joins TRBV6-5 and TRBJ2-7; D perhaps matches TRBD2 (7 bases). Germline-derived CDR1 and CDR2 are MNHEY and SVGAGI. The CDR3 has 15 amino acids. V lost 5 bases and J lost 5, with 19 bases in between.

The chain uses TRBV2 and TRBJ1-2; D not certain. The CDR3 length is 14 residues. The germline V gene encodes CDR1 SNHLY and CDR2 FYNNEI. Trimming left V 1 base short and J 4 bases short, with 10 bases between. The CDR3 DNA is TGTGCCAGCAGTGAAGGCAGCCGGGGCTATGGCTACACCTTC. It yields the protein CASSEGSRGYGYTF.

V and J are TRBV6-1 and TRBJ2-7; TRBD2 might be the D (6 bases). CDR1 and CDR2 from the germline V gene are MNHNS and SASEGT. The CDR3 is 13 residues long. V lost 6 bases and J 1 base, leaving 10 bases between the germline ends. This CDR3 reads CASRGTHSYEQYF. DNA for the CDR3: TGTGCCAGCAGAGGGACTCATTCCTACGAGCAGTACTTC.

This rearrangement joins TRBV18 to TRBJ2-3; no definite D call. This CDR3 contains 13 residues. V lost 1 base and J 5 bases, leaving 7 bases between the germline ends. Germline V lookup: CDR1 KGHSH, CDR2 LQKENI. This CDR3 reads CASSPQSLDTQYF. In DNA, the CDR3 is TGTGCCAGCTCACCACAGAGTTTAGATACGCAGTATTTT.

V usage is TRBV7-9 and J usage is TRBJ2-7, with TRBD1 as a possible D gene (5 bases). Per the germline V gene, CDR1 is SEHNR and CDR2 is FQNEAQ (reference sequence). Trimming removed 3 bases from V and 2 bases from J, with 11 bases in between. The length of the CDR3 is 14 residues. The DNA for the CDR3 is TGTGCCAGCAGCTTCAGGGAAACAACCTACGAGCAGTACTTC. It translates to CASSFRETTYEQYF.

The genes are TRBV9 and TRBJ2-6; D gene unclear. Trimming removed 1 base at V and 0 bases at J, with 2 bases between. Per germline, CDR1 SGDLS and CDR2 YYNGEE. There are 14 residues in the CDR3. CDR3 region: CASSVSSGANVLTF. In DNA form, the CDR3 reads TGTGCCAGCAGCGTAAGCTCTGGGGCCAACGTCCTGACTTTC.

The chain employs TRBV9 and TRBJ2-1; 7 nucleotides align to TRBD2. Germline V gene lookup returns CDR1 SGDLS and CDR2 YYNGEE. CDR3 length: 16 amino acids. The V gene end was trimmed by 0 bases and the J gene end by 3 bases; junction bases not matched to a gene: 6. The CDR3, as DNA: TGTGCCAGCAGCGTAGGATTTAGCGGGCTCTACAATGAGCAGTTCTTC. Translation: CASSVGFSGLYNEQFF.

The CDR3 nucleotides read TGTGCCTGGAGGTTGTCGGGATCTGGGGCCAACGTCCTGACTTTC. This translates into CAWRLSGSGANVLTF. The chain uses TRBV30 and TRBJ2-6; D perhaps matches TRBD2 (5 bases). V lost 3 bases and J 1 base, leaving 10 bases between the germline ends. This CDR3 is built from 15 residues. Germline CDR1 and CDR2: GTSNPN and SVGIG (reference sequence).

The chain uses TRBV19 and TRBJ1-4; 10 positions match TRBD1. This CDR3 region has 13 residues. The V gene end was trimmed by 6 bases and the J gene end by 10 bases; junction bases not matched to a gene: 5. Germline loops: CDR1 LNHDA, CDR2 SQIVND (reference sequence). DNA for the CDR3: TGTGCCAGTAGAGGGACAGGGGACGGAAAACTGTTTTTT. Translation gives CASRGTGDGKLFF.

The V gene is TRBV5-6, the J gene TRBJ2-6; maybe TRBD2 (5 bases). V was clipped by 3 bases and J by 2 bases, with 9 bases between them. Germline loops: CDR1 SGHDT, CDR2 YYEEEE. The CDR3 loop spans 15 amino acids. The CDR3 sequence is CASSSRVTGANVLTF. The CDR3 bases are TGTGCCAGCAGCTCGCGGGTAACTGGGGCCAACGTCCTGACTTTC.

This chain links TRBV9 with TRBJ2-7, with 9 bases aligning to TRBD1. There are 15 residues in the CDR3. Trimming removed 3 bases from V and 3 bases from J; junction bases left unmatched: 7. Germline V gene sequence: CDR1 SGDLS, CDR2 YYNGEE. The CDR3 DNA reads as TGTGCCAGCAGCGAGACCGGGACAGGGAACTACGAGCAGTACTTC. Its protein product is CASSETGTGNYEQYF.

V is TRBV19 and J is TRBJ1-1; D ambiguous. The CDR3 contains 15 residues. The germline V and J ends were trimmed by 3 bases and 0 bases, with 11 bases remaining between them. Germline CDR1 reads LNHDA; CDR2 reads SQIVND (reference sequence). In DNA form, the CDR3 reads TGTGCCAGTAGTATTGCGGTCGGGGTGAACACTGAAGCTTTCTTT. Protein product: CASSIAVGVNTEAFF. Together with reference TRBV19 and TRBJ1-1, the CDR3 gives the full variable domain: DGGITQSPKYLFRKEGQNVTLSCEQNLNHDAMYWYRQDPGQGLRLIYYSQIVNDFQKGDIAEGYSVSREKKESFPLTVTSAQKNPTAFYLCASSIAVGVNTEAFFGQGTRLTVV.

The chain uses TRBV15 and TRBJ2-7; D remains ambiguous. Germline V gene lookup returns CDR1 LNHNV and CDR2 YYDKDF (reference sequence). CDR3 length: 12 residues. Deletions cut 0 bases from V and 5 bases from J, with 5 bases between. CDR3: CATSRDDNEQYF. CDR3 coding DNA: TGTGCCACCAGCAGAGATGACAACGAGCAGTACTTC.

This rearrangement joins TRBV18 to TRBJ1-4, with 9 bases matching TRBD1. Germline V gene lookup returns CDR1 KGHSH and CDR2 LQKENI. The CDR3 length is 15 residues. Trimming cost V 1 base and J 8 bases; bases outside gene matches: 5. In DNA, the CDR3 is TGTGCCAGCTCACCACTATCGGGACAGGGAGAAAAACTGTTTTTT. Its translation is CASSPLSGQGEKLFF.

CDR3 sequence: CASSQGSGGSYEQYF. In DNA form, the CDR3 reads TGCGCCAGCAGCCAAGGCTCCGGGGGTTCCTACGAGCAGTACTTC. V is TRBV4-1 and J is TRBJ2-7, with D possibly TRBD2 on 6 matching bases. V was pared by 1 base and J by 1 base, with 11 bases between. CDR1 and CDR2 (germline): MGHRA, YSYEKL. This CDR3 is built from 15 residues.

This chain connects TRBV11-2 to TRBJ2-2; D may correspond to TRBD1 or TRBD2 (5 bases each). Between the trimmed V and J ends, which lost 5 bases and 0 bases, there was a span of 22 bases. This CDR3 has 19 amino acids. Germline V gene data show CDR1 as SGHAT and CDR2 as FQNNGV. The CDR3 loop is CASSPHRTRDATNTGELFF. The CDR3, as DNA: TGTGCCAGCAGCCCTCACCGAACCCGGGACGCGACGAACACCGGGGAGCTGTTTTTT.

This clone has only a few counts. The chain has TRBV6-1 and TRBJ2-5, with D hard to call. CDR1 MNHNS and CDR2 SASEGT come from the germline V gene. CDR3 length: 17 residues. Trimming cost V 3 bases and J 2 bases, with 19 bases left between them. The CDR3 here is CASSEVGFRRIQETQYF. In DNA, the CDR3 is TGTGCCAGCAGTGAGGTGGGTTTTCGACGGATTCAAGAGACCCAGTACTTC.

The V gene is TRBV25-1, the J gene TRBJ1-2; D remains unclear. The V and J ends lost 6 bases and 3 bases respectively, with 5 bases between them. The CDR3 is made up of 11 amino acids. Germline CDR1 reads MGHDK; CDR2 reads SYGVNS. CDR3 sequence: CASRSYYGYTF. CDR3 nucleotides: TGTGCCAGCAGGAGTTACTATGGCTACACCTTC.

This clone came up once. This chain joins TRBV9 and TRBJ2-5; D unclear. CDR1 SGDLS and CDR2 YYNGEE come from the germline V gene. The CDR3 is 14 amino acids. The ends were cut back, 0 bases at V and 2 bases at J, with 8 bases in the middle. The CDR3 is CASSVGTAQETQYF. Written as DNA, the CDR3 is TGTGCCAGCAGCGTAGGCACAGCTCAAGAGACCCAGTACTTC.

This clone was seen just once. The chain has TRBV4-1 and TRBJ2-7; 11 bases line up with TRBD1. This CDR3 region has 17 residues. Germline lookup yields CDR1 MGHRA and CDR2 YSYEKL. V lost 0 bases to trimming and J lost 6 bases; unmatched junction nucleotides: 10. The CDR3 region has the DNA TGCGCCAGCAGCCAAGACACCCAGGGACAGGGGGGATTCGAGCAGTACTTC. Translating gives CASSQDTQGQGGFEQYF.

The chain links TRBV2 to TRBJ2-2; D is unresolved. This CDR3 has 13 residues. Trimming pared 11 bases from V and 0 bases from J, leaving 10 bases between. Germline V gene lookup returns CDR1 SNHLY and CDR2 FYNNEI. The CDR3 bases are TGTGCCTCGCGCCTGACGAACACCGGGGAGCTGTTTTTT. Protein sequence: CASRLTNTGELFF.

The chain recombines TRBV7-2 with TRBJ2-3, with 10 bases matching TRBD2. J gave up 4 bases and V 6 bases, and 7 bases lay outside the gene matches. Per germline, CDR1 SGHTA and CDR2 FQGNSA. There are 15 residues in the CDR3. The CDR3 loop reads CASSPLAGDPDTQYF. In DNA form, the CDR3 reads TGTGCCAGCAGTCCTCTAGCGGGAGATCCAGATACGCAGTATTTT.

The gene calls are TRBV7-9 and TRBJ2-1, with 7 bases identical to TRBD1. CDR3 size: 12 residues. CDR1 and CDR2 from the germline V gene are SEHNR and FQNEAQ (reference sequence). V trimming: 3 bases; J trimming: 7 bases; junction bases outside the gene matches: 0. CDR3 DNA: TGTGCCAGCAGCTTGACAGGGAATGAGCAGTTCTTC. It codes for CASSLTGNEQFF.

The rearrangement joins TRBV28 to TRBJ1-4; 9 nucleotides line up with TRBD1. Germline CDR1 and CDR2: MDHEN and SYDVKM. Germline trimming cut 4 bases from V and 7 bases from J; bases unmatched to any gene: 7. This CDR3 comprises 15 residues. As DNA, the CDR3 is TGTGCCAGCAGTTCAAACAGGGGGCGGGTTGAAAAACTGTTTTTT. It specifies CASSSNRGRVEKLFF.

V is TRBV4-1 and J is TRBJ2-5; 7 bases align to TRBD1. The V gene end was trimmed by 2 bases and the J gene end by 4 bases; junction bases not matched to a gene: 4. Per germline, CDR1 MGHRA and CDR2 YSYEKL. The CDR3 length is 14 residues. Written as DNA, the CDR3 is TGCGCCAGCAGCCAACCCGACAGGGTAGAGACCCAGTACTTC. It specifies CASSQPDRVETQYF.

This clone was counted once. The chain has TRBV4-3 and TRBJ2-3; D is undetermined. In germline, CDR1 is LGHNA, CDR2 YSLEER. The germline V and J ends were trimmed by 3 bases and 5 bases, with 9 bases remaining between them. This CDR3 spans 13 amino acids. In DNA form, the CDR3 reads TGCGCCAGCAGCCAGGACGGACGAGATACGCAGTATTTT. Protein sequence: CASSQDGRDTQYF.